The next 2 T cell receptor beta chains were all read from a single sample in a study of cytomegalovirus exposure and HLA in healthy donors. The PCR was carried out with 60 Vbeta primers and 13 Jbeta primers. Assay used: immunoSEQ multiplex PCR; TCRdb lists only in-frame clones, some missing. The top ten hold 4.8% of the sample, which has about 150,000 clones, about 80% seen once. Sequencing input: PBMCs. All receptors derive from a man between 18 and 29 years old in good health and CMV-seronegative.

The V gene is TRBV11-2, the J gene TRBJ2-7, with D possibly TRBD1 on 5 matching bases. Germline V CDR1 and CDR2: SGHAT, FQNNGV. The CDR3 extends over 14 amino acids. Trimming took off 5 bases at V and 4 bases at J, with 15 bases between the two ends. The CDR3 DNA sequence: TGTGCCAGCAGCCCAGGGCTCCTTCAGTACGAGCAGTACTTC. This codes for CASSPGLLQYEQYF.

The gene calls are TRBV29-1 and TRBJ2-2, with D possibly being TRBD2 (6 bases). Germline assignment: CDR1 SQVTM and CDR2 ANQGSEA. V was clipped by 6 bases and J by 3 bases, with 8 bases between them. The CDR3 is 12 amino acids. CDR3 sequence (DNA): TGCAGCGTCAGGGAGGACACCGGGGAGCTGTTTTTT. Its protein product is CSVREDTGELFF.